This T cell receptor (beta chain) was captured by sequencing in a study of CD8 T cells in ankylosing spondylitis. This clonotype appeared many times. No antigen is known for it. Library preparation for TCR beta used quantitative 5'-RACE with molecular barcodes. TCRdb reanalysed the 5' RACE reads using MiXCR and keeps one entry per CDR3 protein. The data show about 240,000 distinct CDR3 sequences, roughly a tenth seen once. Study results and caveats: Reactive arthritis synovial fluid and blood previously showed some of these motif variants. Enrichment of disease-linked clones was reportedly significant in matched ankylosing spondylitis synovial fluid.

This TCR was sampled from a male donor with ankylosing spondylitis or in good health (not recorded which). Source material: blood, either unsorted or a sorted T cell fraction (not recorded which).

For the CDR3, the DNA is TGTGCCAGCAGTACCCTCGGCAGGGTATCCTATAATTCACCCCTCCACTTT. Translated, it gives CASSTLGRVSYNSPLHF. The chain combines TRBV6-1 with TRBJ1-6; D might be TRBD1 (5 bases). The CDR3 consists of 17 residues. Germline values: CDR1 MNHNS, CDR2 SASEGT. Trimming stripped 5 bases from V and 1 base from J, with 15 bases between.